The next 3 T cell receptor beta chains were all read from a single sample in a study of brain T cells in children with intractable seizures (dated by TCRdb to the early 2020s). The time point label, as the study defines it: resected brain tissue, or blood drawn just prior to surgery. The library was generated by the immunoSEQ multiplex PCR assay. The source is immuneACCESS, and TCRdb retained only in-frame sequences with V and J called. Part of the clones is not carried over; for the studies checked, unresolved V genes explain less than half of this, and the remainder is unexplained. The table for this sample lists fewer than 25,000 clones; approximately 94% of them were counted only once. Clones ranked in the top ten supply under 7.5% of the sample. This specimen was peripheral blood, taken at surgery. The receptors originated from a boy aged 10-17 years with focal cortical dysplasia and intractable seizures.

This chain links TRBV12-5 with TRBJ2-3; TRBD2 agrees at 13 bases. After removal of 3 bases from V and 4 bases from J, the junction contained 1 base not matched to a gene. The CDR3 length is 15 residues. Germline assignment: CDR1 LGHNT and CDR2 FRNRAP. The CDR3 DNA follows: TGTGCTAGTGGTTTAGGACTAGCGGGAGCAGATACGCAGTATTTT. It is translated as CASGLGLAGADTQYF.

The chain recombines TRBV7-8 with TRBJ1-2; D unresolved. Trimming removed 2 bases at V and 0 bases at J, with 1 base between. The CDR3 totals 12 residues. The germline V gene has CDR1 SGHVS and CDR2 FQNEAQ. CDR3 sequence reads: CASSLPNYGYTF. For the CDR3, the DNA is TGTGCCAGCAGCTTACCTAACTATGGCTACACCTTC.

The chain recombines TRBV24-1 with TRBJ2-5; TRBD1 agrees at 11 bases. The CDR3 extends over 15 amino acids. Germline V CDR1 and CDR2: KGHDR, SFDVKD. Germline trimming cut 3 bases from V and 4 bases from J; bases unmatched to any gene: 3. The CDR3 reads CATSDGDRGGETQYF. As DNA, the CDR3 is TGTGCCACCAGTGATGGGGACAGGGGGGGAGAGACCCAGTACTTC.